These 8 T cell receptor beta chains were sequenced from one sample in a study of tissue T cells after allogeneic stem cell transplantation. Time point specified: mouse harvest day 14 after allogeneic transplant. Mouse grafts combined 10^7 T-cell-depleted bone marrow cells with 10^6 splenic CD5+ T cells. Libraries were prepared by immunoSEQ multiplex PCR; TCRdb keeps only in-frame clonotypes and omits some of them. The data hold fewer than 3,500 clones, with roughly 50% observed a single time. Sequencing was performed on gut tissue. All receptors derive from a female BALB/c mouse given C57BL/6 T cells with graft-versus-host disease after an allogeneic hematopoietic cell transplant.

For this clone: Gene names denote mouse genes. The CDR3 extends 1 residue past the end of the read, so its final part is completed from the germline J gene. V and J are TRBV26 and TRBJ1-1; TRBD1 agrees at 7 bases. J was trimmed by 1 base and V by 2 bases; bases with no gene match: 1. The CDR3 has 14 residues. CDR1 is KGHPV, CDR2 FQNQEV, per germline (reference sequence). The part of the CDR3 DNA that was read is TGTGCCAGCAGTCTGCCAGGGGGGAACACAGAAGTCTTC. It translates to CASSLPGGNTEVF. The complete CDR3 protein is CASSLPGGNTEVFF.

With regard to this clone: Germline and genes: mouse. The CDR3 goes on 1 residue after the read ends, and that part is filled in from the germline J gene. The chain recombines TRBV4 with TRBJ2-7; a weak D match, TRBD2 (7 bases). Trimming removed 5 bases at V and 3 bases at J, with 14 bases between. The CDR3 extends over 14 amino acids. The germline gives CDR1 LGHDT, CDR2 YNNKQL (reference sequence). The CDR3 reads CASSAGGQFYEQYF. CDR3 DNA, as far as it was read: TGTGCCAGCAGCGCTGGGGGCCAATTCTATGAACAGTAC.

Comments on this clone: Gene and germline names: mouse. Sequencing ends 1 residue short of the CDR3 end; the germline J gene provides the rest. This chain uses TRBV23 with TRBJ1-3; the table's D call, TRBD1, was not checked against the DNA. The length of the CDR3 is 14 residues. From germline, CDR1 is KGHTA and CDR2 FQNQQP. The CDR3 is CSSSQTGSGNTLYF. CDR3 bases read: TGCTCCAGCAGTCAAACAGGTTCTGGAAATACGCTCTAT.

Only a few counts were recorded for this clone. Gene names are the mouse ones. The DNA ends 1 residue before the CDR3 does, and the rest of the CDR3 is filled in from the germline J gene. The chain links TRBV26 to TRBJ2-7; D uncertain. V lost 0 bases, J lost 0 bases, and 9 bases lay in between. The germline V gene encodes CDR1 KGHPV and CDR2 FQNQEV (reference sequence). CDR3 length equals 15 residues. The CDR3 bases that were read are TGTGCCAGCAGTCTGTCGACGACGAGCTCCTATGAACAGTAC. Encoded protein: CASSLSTTSSYEQY. Given in full, the CDR3 is CASSLSTTSSYEQYF.

Remarks on this clone: Gene names and germline refer to mouse. The CDR3 loop is CASSLGGYDTLYF. The sequenced part of the CDR3 DNA is TGTGCCAGCTCTCTGGGGGGGTATGACACCTTGTAC. The chain carries TRBV12-1 and TRBJ2-4; 7 bases map to TRBD2. Read coverage stops 1 residue before the CDR3 terminus; the germline J gene supplies the remainder. This CDR3 is built from 13 residues. CDR1 and CDR2 (germline): SGHSN, HYEKVE. Losses at the gene ends were 1 base for V and 7 bases for J; bases not matched to a gene: 4.

Comments on this clone: Germline and genes here are mouse. The read halts 1 residue ahead of the CDR3 end, with the missing end drawn from the germline J gene. This rearrangement joins TRBV12-2 to TRBJ2-7; TRBD2 agrees at 10 bases. CDR1 and CDR2 from the germline V gene are SGHLS and HYDKME. V dropped 0 bases and J dropped 4; count of bases not matched to a gene: 2. This CDR3 region has 14 residues. Partial CDR3 DNA: TGTGCCAGCTCTCTCGGGGACTGGGGTTATGAACAGTAC. Translated, it gives CASSLGDWGYEQY. The full CDR3 reads CASSLGDWGYEQYF.

Comments on this clone: The gene names given are mouse names. The read ends 1 residue early relative to the CDR3; the germline J gene fills the gap. The rearrangement joins TRBV2 to TRBJ2-3, with D perhaps TRBD1 or TRBD2 (5 bases each). V was pared by 0 bases and J by 2 bases, with 9 bases between. The CDR3 is made up of 15 amino acids. The germline V gene has CDR1 LGHNA and CDR2 YSYQKL. The part of the CDR3 DNA that was read is TGTGCCAGCAGCCAAGACGGGGGATTTGCAGAAACGCTGTAT. Amino acids: CASSQDGGFAETLY. The whole CDR3 sequence reads CASSQDGGFAETLYF.

As concerns this clone: These gene names are mouse names. The CDR3 end falls 1 residue outside the read, so it is completed with the germline J gene. The rearrangement links TRBV26 to TRBJ2-1, with 10 bases aligning to TRBD1. The CDR3 totals 13 residues. Germline V CDR1 and CDR2: KGHPV, FQNQEV (reference sequence). V trimming: 5 bases; J trimming: 5 bases; junction bases outside the gene matches: 0. This CDR3 is CASSGTGDAEQFF. Partial CDR3 DNA: TGTGCCAGCAGTGGGACAGGGGATGCTGAGCAGTTC.